The T cell receptor (beta chain) described here comes from a study of shared clonotypes between healthy human individuals. Whole-study findings and limits: Depth of sequencing was expected to influence donor clonotype sharing.

Germline lookup yields CDR1 SEHNR and CDR2 FQNEAQ (reference sequence). V was trimmed by 9 bases and J by 10 bases, leaving 13 bases between them. CDR3 length equals 11 residues. Genomic DNA belonging to each subset was distributed in equal measure over several immunoSEQ plates. The authors' processing: For the immunoSEQ data, sequences were junction-only without quality scores, so filtering differed. Repertoires were generated with immunoSEQ multiplex PCR, while TCRdb's copy carries only in-frame clones and drops some. D and trimming come from the DNA, and the V and J calls and clone size come from that table. The data contain millions of clones, 85% to 95% of them singletons. Of note for this clone: Its antigen is still unknown.

This chain links TRBV7-9 with TRBJ2-1, with a tentative D call TRBD1 (5 bases). This receptor was obtained from a man between 18 and 29 years old in good health. The sample comprised naive CD4+ T cells sorted from blood. Subset in this sample: CD45RA+ positively selected. The CDR3 DNA is TGTGCCAGGGGTTGGGGCGGAGAGCAGTTCTTC. It is translated as CARGWGGEQFF.